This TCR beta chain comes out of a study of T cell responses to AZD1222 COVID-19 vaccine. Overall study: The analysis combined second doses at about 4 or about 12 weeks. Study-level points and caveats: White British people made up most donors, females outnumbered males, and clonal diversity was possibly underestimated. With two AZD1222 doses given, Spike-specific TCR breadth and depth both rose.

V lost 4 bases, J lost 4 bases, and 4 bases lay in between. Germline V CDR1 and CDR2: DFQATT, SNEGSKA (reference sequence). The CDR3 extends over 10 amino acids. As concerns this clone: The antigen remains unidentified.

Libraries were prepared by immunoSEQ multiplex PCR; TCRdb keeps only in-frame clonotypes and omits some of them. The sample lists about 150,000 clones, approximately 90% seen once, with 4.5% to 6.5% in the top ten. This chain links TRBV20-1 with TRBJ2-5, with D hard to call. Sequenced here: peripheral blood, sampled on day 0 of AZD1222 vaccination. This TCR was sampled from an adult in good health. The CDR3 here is CSATSETQYF. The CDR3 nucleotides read TGCAGTGCTACCTCAGAGACCCAGTACTTC.